This T cell receptor (beta chain) is drawn from a study of regulatory T cells in long-lasting Graves disease. In building TCR beta libraries, iRepertoire HTBI primers were used together with Arm-PCR of CDR3 regions. MiXCR was run by TCRdb on the multiplex PCR reads, yielding one entry per CDR3 protein. The data show about 400,000 distinct CDR3 sequences, under 25% seen once. Regarding the study as a whole: The study found lower TCR diversity in persistent Graves' patients than in newly diagnosed ones. Possibly, too few samples lowered accuracy.

The CDR3 has 16 residues. The V gene lost 5 bases and the J gene lost 0 bases, with 14 bases spanning the gap. Germline V gene data show CDR1 as LNHDA and CDR2 as SQIVND (reference sequence). Noted time point: persistent/refractory GD, antithyroid drugs over 5 years with positive TRAb. From RNA extracted from PBMCs, the TCR library was made. Patients all came to the study from an endocrinology department in Xi'an, China. Each patient gave 7.5 to 9 milliliters of EDTA-anticoagulated peripheral blood. This clonotype was observed a few times. Its antigen is not known. V and J are TRBV19 and TRBJ1-5; no firm D call. The source is a female donor with Graves disease. Sequences were derived from peripheral blood mononuclear cells (PBMCs), sampled when the disease was refractory, from a patient treated with antithyroid drugs. This chain's CDR3 is CASSPYSSPSNQPQHF. The CDR3 nucleotides are TGTGCCAGTAGTCCTTACAGCTCACCTAGCAATCAGCCCCAGCATTTT.